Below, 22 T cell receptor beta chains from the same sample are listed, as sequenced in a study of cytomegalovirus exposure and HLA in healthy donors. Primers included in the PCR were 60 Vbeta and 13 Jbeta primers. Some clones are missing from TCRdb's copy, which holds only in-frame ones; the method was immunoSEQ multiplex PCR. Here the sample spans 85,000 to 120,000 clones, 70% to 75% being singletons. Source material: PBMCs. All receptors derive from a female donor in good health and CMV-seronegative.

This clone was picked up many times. The CDR3 reads CASSLERNTEAFF. The CDR3 DNA is TGTGCCAGCAGTTTAGAGAGGAACACTGAAGCTTTCTTT. The chain links TRBV27 to TRBJ1-1; D is ambiguous. V shed 2 bases and J shed 1 base, with 5 bases lying between them. The germline gives CDR1 MNHEY, CDR2 SMNVEV (reference sequence). The CDR3 has 13 residues.

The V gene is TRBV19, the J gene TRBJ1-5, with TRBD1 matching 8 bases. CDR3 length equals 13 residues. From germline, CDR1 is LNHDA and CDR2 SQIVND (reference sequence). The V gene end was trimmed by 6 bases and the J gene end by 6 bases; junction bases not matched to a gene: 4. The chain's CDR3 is CASSRDRSQPQHF. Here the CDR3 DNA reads TGTGCCAGTAGCCGGGACAGGTCTCAGCCCCAGCATTTT.

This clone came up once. The CDR3 here is CASAPGETQYF. In DNA form, the CDR3 reads TGTGCCAGCGCGCCAGGAGAGACCCAGTACTTC. This rearrangement joins TRBV6-5 to TRBJ2-5; D gene unclear. This CDR3 is 11 amino acids long. From germline, CDR1 is MNHEY and CDR2 SVGAGI. Trimming removed 8 bases at V and 4 bases at J, with 8 bases between.

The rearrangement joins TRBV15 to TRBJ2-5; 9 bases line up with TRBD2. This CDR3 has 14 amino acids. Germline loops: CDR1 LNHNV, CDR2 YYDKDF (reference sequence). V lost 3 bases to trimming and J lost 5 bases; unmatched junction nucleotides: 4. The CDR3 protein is CATSRVAGGETQYF. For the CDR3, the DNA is TGTGCCACCAGCAGGGTTGCGGGAGGGGAGACCCAGTACTTC.

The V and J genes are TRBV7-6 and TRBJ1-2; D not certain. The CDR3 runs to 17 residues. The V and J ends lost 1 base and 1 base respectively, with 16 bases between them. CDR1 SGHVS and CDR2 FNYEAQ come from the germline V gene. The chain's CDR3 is CASSLGHRGGFNYGYTF. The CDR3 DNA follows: TGTGCCAGCAGCTTAGGGCATCGCGGAGGGTTTAACTATGGCTACACCTTC.

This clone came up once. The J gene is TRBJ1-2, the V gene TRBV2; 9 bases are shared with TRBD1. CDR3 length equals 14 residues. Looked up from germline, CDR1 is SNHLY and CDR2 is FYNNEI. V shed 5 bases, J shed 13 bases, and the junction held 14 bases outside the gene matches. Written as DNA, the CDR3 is TGTGCCAGCAGTCCTCCAGGACAGGGGAGCAATAGCACCTTC. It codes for CASSPPGQGSNSTF. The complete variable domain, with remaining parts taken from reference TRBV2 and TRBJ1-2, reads EPEVTQTPSHQVTQMGQEVILRCVPISNHLYFYWYRQILGQKVEFLVSFYNNEISEKSEIFDDQFSVERPDGSNFTLKIRSTKLEDSAMYFCASSPPGQGSNSTFGSGTRLTVV.

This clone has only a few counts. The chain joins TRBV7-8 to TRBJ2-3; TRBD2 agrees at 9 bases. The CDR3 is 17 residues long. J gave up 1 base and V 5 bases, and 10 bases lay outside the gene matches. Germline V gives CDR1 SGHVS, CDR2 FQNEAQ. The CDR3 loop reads CASSPDHLAGRTDTQYF. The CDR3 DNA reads TGTGCCAGCAGCCCCGATCACCTAGCGGGGCGCACAGATACGCAGTATTTT.

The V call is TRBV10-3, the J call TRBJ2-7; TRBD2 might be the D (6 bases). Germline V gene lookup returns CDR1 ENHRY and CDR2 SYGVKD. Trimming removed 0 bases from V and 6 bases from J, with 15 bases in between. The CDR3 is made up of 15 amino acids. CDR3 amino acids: CAISESRRAIGEQYF. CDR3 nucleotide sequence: TGTGCCATCAGTGAGTCTAGGAGGGCCATTGGCGAGCAGTACTTC.

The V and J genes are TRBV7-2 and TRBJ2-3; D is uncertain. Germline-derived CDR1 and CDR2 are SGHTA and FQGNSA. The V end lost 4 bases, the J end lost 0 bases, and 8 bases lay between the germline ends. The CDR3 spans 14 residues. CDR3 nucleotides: TGTGCCAGCAGCTCTAGTACTAGCACAGATACGCAGTATTTT. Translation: CASSSSTSTDTQYF.

The CDR3 DNA follows: TGTGCCAGCAGTTTAGGAGGTGGGCCCTATGGCTACACCTTC. Translating it yields CASSLGGGPYGYTF. This sequence joins TRBV28 and TRBJ1-2; D is unclear. Germline-derived CDR1 and CDR2 are MDHEN and SYDVKM. The ends were cut back, 2 bases at V and 4 bases at J, with 11 bases in the middle. The CDR3 spans 14 residues.

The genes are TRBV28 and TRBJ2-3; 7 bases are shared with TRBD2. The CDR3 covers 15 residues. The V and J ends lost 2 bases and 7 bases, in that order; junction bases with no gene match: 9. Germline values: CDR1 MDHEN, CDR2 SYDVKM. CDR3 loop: CASSLRGTGGYTQYF. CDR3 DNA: TGTGCCAGCAGTTTACGCGGGACGGGGGGTTATACGCAGTATTTT.

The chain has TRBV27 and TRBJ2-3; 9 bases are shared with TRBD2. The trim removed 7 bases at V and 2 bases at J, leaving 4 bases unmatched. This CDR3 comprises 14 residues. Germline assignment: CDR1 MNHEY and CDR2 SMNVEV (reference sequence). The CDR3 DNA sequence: TGTGCCAGCAAAGCGGGAGGAAACACAGATACGCAGTATTTT. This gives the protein CASKAGGNTDTQYF.

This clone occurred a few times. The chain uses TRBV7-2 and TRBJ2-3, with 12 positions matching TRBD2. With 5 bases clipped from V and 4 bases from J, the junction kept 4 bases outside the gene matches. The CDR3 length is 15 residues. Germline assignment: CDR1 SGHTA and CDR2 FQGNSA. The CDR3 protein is CASSPRLAGADTQYF. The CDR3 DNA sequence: TGTGCCAGCAGCCCGCGACTAGCGGGGGCAGATACGCAGTATTTT.

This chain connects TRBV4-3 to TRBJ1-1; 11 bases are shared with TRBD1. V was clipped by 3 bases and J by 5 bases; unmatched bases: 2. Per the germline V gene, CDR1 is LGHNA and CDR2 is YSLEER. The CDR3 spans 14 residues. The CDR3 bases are TGCGCCAGCAGCCATGGACAGGGGGCGACTGAAGCTTTCTTT. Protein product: CASSHGQGATEAFF.

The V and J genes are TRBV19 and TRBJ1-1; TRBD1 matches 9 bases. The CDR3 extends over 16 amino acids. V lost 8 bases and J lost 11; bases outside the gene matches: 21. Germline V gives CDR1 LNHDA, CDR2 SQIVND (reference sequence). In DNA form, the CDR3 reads TGTGCCAGTGGGTCAGGGACAGGGTATTCGCGGCATTTGGCTTTCTTT. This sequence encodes CASGSGTGYSRHLAFF.

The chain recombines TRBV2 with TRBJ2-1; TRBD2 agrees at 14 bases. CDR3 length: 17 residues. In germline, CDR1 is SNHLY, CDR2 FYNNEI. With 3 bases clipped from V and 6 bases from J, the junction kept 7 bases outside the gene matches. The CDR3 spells CASSETSGRDLSNEQFF. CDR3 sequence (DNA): TGTGCCAGCAGTGAGACTAGCGGGAGGGATCTGTCCAATGAGCAGTTCTTC.

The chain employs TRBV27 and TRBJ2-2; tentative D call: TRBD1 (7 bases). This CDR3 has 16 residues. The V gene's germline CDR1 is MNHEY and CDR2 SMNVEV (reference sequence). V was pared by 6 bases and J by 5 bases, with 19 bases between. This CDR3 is CASRSFTGAGTGELFF. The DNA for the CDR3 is TGTGCCAGCAGGTCTTTCACAGGGGCGGGGACCGGGGAGCTGTTTTTT.

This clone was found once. The CDR3 protein is CASSLGGAGTGELFF. CDR3 DNA: TGTGCCAGCAGCTTGGGGGGTGCGGGCACCGGGGAGCTGTTTTTT. The chain uses TRBV7-9 and TRBJ2-2; D might be TRBD2 (6 bases). The CDR3 has 15 amino acids. The germline V gene has CDR1 SEHNR and CDR2 FQNEAQ (reference sequence). V was shortened by 3 bases and J by 4 bases, with 12 bases between the two germline ends.

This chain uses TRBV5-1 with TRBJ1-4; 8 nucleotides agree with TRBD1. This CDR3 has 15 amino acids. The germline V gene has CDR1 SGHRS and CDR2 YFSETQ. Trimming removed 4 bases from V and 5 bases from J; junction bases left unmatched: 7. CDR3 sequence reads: CASSTGQGKNEKLFF. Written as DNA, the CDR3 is TGCGCCAGCAGCACCGGACAGGGAAAAAATGAAAAACTGTTTTTT.

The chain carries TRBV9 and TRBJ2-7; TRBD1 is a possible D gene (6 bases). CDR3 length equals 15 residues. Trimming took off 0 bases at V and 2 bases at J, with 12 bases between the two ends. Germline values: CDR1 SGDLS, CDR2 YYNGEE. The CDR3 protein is CASSVAPGDPYEQYF. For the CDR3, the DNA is TGTGCCAGCAGCGTAGCCCCAGGGGACCCCTACGAGCAGTACTTC.

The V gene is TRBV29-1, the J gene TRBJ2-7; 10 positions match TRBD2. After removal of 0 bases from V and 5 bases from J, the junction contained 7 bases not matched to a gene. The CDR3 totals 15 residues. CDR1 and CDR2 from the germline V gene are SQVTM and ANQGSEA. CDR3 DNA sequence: TGCAGCGTTGAAGATCCCGCTAGCGGGGGTGACGAGCAGTACTTC. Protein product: CSVEDPASGGDEQYF.

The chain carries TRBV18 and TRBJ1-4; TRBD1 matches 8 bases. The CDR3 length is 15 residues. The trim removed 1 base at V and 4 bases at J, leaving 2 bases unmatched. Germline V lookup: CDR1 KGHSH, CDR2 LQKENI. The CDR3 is CASSPRDRINEKLFF. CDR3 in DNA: TGTGCCAGCTCACCACGGGACAGGATTAATGAAAAACTGTTTTTT.